Shown below are 20 T cell receptor beta chains from a single sample sequenced in a study of somatic mutations in cytotoxic T cells in rheumatoid arthritis. Clones were sequenced by immunoSEQ multiplex PCR, and TCRdb holds only the in-frame ones, with some missing. The sample includes 8,000 to 10,000 clones, about four fifths of them seen just once. Sequencing was carried out using CD8+ T cells sorted from blood. The receptor set was obtained from an adult with rheumatoid arthritis.

This sequence joins TRBV28 and TRBJ1-4; the D is unclear. Germline V gene data show CDR1 as MDHEN and CDR2 as SYDVKM. The CDR3 runs 15 residues. The V and J ends lost 3 bases and 0 bases respectively, with 8 bases between them. DNA of the CDR3: TGTGCCAGCAGTTTGGGCAGCACAACTAATGAAAAACTGTTTTTT. Translating gives CASSLGSTTNEKLFF.

The CDR3 region has the DNA TGCGCCAGCAGCCCGGACAGTGAGCGAGGCTACACCTTC. It specifies CASSPDSERGYTF. This chain links TRBV4-1 with TRBJ1-2; tentatively, D is TRBD1 (6 bases). Germline lookup yields CDR1 MGHRA and CDR2 YSYEKL. The CDR3 loop spans 13 amino acids. V lost 4 bases and J lost 8, with 14 bases in between.

This clone was detected only once. The chain has TRBV18 and TRBJ2-5, with D tentatively TRBD1 or TRBD2 (5 bases each). This CDR3 has 14 amino acids. Deletions cut 2 bases from V and 5 bases from J, with 12 bases between. Germline V lookup: CDR1 KGHSH, CDR2 LQKENI. DNA of the CDR3: TGTGCCAGCTCACCAAGAGGGGAACGGGAGACCCAGTACTTC. This codes for CASSPRGERETQYF.

This clone was counted a few times. The chain recombines TRBV7-9 with TRBJ1-2; D may be TRBD1 (6 bases). The CDR3 is made up of 15 amino acids. Germline V lookup: CDR1 SEHNR, CDR2 FQNEAQ (reference sequence). V was cut by 0 bases and J by 7 bases, with 15 bases left in between. The CDR3 loop is CASSLAVQGLRGYTF. The CDR3 nucleotides read TGTGCCAGCAGCTTAGCCGTACAGGGACTTCGTGGCTACACCTTC.

The genes are TRBV30 and TRBJ2-2; the D is unclear. The CDR3 contains 13 residues. Germline V gene data show CDR1 as GTSNPN and CDR2 as SVGIG (reference sequence). Trimming removed 0 bases from V and 2 bases from J, with 4 bases in between. The CDR3 loop reads CAWSVHNTGELFF. The CDR3 DNA sequence: TGTGCCTGGAGTGTCCATAACACCGGGGAGCTGTTTTTT.

This sequence joins TRBV7-8 and TRBJ2-5; 9 bases map to TRBD1. With V trimmed by 3 bases and J by 5 bases, 10 bases remained unmatched. The germline V gene has CDR1 SGHVS and CDR2 FQNEAQ. The CDR3 runs to 16 residues. The CDR3 spells CASSLAADRGDETQYF. The CDR3 DNA reads TGTGCCAGCAGCTTGGCCGCTGACAGGGGGGATGAGACCCAGTACTTC.

The chain joins TRBV5-1 to TRBJ1-4; D is possibly TRBD1 (6 bases). V lost 0 bases to trimming and J lost 5 bases, with 14 bases between them. CDR1 and CDR2 from the germline V gene are SGHRS and YFSETQ. The CDR3 loop spans 16 amino acids. In DNA form, the CDR3 reads TGCGCCAGCAGCTTGGTTCCGGGAGGGGGGAATGAAAAACTGTTTTTT. It is translated as CASSLVPGGGNEKLFF.

The V gene is TRBV11-2, the J gene TRBJ2-7; TRBD2 matches 8 bases. V lost 0 bases and J lost 6; bases outside the gene matches: 7. This CDR3 is 15 amino acids long. Germline CDR1 is SGHAT and CDR2 is FQNNGV. DNA for the CDR3: TGTGCCAGCAGCTTAGATCAGTTAACTAGCGGCGAGCAGTACTTC. This translates into CASSLDQLTSGEQYF.

The chain links TRBV7-9 to TRBJ2-3; perhaps TRBD1 as D (6 bases). In germline, CDR1 is SEHNR, CDR2 FQNEAQ (reference sequence). This CDR3 region has 14 residues. V shed 1 base and J shed 1 base, with 6 bases lying between them. This CDR3 reads CASSLGTGTDTQYF. The DNA for the CDR3 is TGTGCCAGCAGCTTAGGGACAGGCACAGATACGCAGTATTTT.

V and J are TRBV9 and TRBJ2-1; 10 nucleotides agree with TRBD2. CDR1 is SGDLS and CDR2 is YYNGEE in the germline V gene. J gave up 6 bases and V 2 bases, and 5 bases lay outside the gene matches. The CDR3 length is 15 residues. The CDR3 DNA is TGTGCCAGCAGCGTTAGCGGGGGGCTCCCCAATGAGCAGTTCTTC. It specifies CASSVSGGLPNEQFF.

This clone was observed a single time. This chain links TRBV19 with TRBJ1-5; D gene ambiguous. Germline V gives CDR1 LNHDA, CDR2 SQIVND (reference sequence). There are 14 residues in the CDR3. Trimming shortened V by 8 bases and J by 2 bases, and 13 bases separated the two germline ends. Written as DNA, the CDR3 is TGTGCCAGTGGATTCTTCGGGGGCAATCAGCCCCAGCATTTT. This translates into CASGFFGGNQPQHF.

The chain uses TRBV28 and TRBJ1-5; D remains unclear. V dropped 2 bases and J dropped 2 bases, with 10 bases sitting between them. Germline CDR1 MDHEN, CDR2 SYDVKM. The CDR3 covers 15 residues. The CDR3 DNA sequence: TGTGCCAGCAGTTTAAATTGGGAGGGCAATCAGCCCCAGCATTTT. Translating it yields CASSLNWEGNQPQHF.

CDR3 loop: CASSFSGLNEQYV. The CDR3 DNA is TGTGCCAGCAGTTTTAGCGGGCTGAACGAGCAGTACGTC. The rearrangement links TRBV28 to TRBJ2-7, with 7 bases identical to TRBD2. Trimming took 3 bases from V and 5 from J; bases not matched to a gene: 4. CDR3 length: 13 residues. The germline V gene encodes CDR1 MDHEN and CDR2 SYDVKM.

The chain recombines TRBV7-8 with TRBJ1-2, with D unclear. The germline V and J ends were trimmed by 1 base and 3 bases, with 6 bases remaining between them. The CDR3 totals 13 residues. Germline values: CDR1 SGHVS, CDR2 FQNEAQ. The CDR3 nucleotides are TGTGCCAGCAGCTTAGTTACGGACTATGGCTACACCTTC. Protein sequence: CASSLVTDYGYTF.

V and J are TRBV6-6 and TRBJ2-5; 7 bases align to TRBD1. Per the germline V gene, CDR1 is MNHNY and CDR2 is SVGAGI (reference sequence). This CDR3 is 13 amino acids long. The V gene end was trimmed by 5 bases and the J gene end by 5 bases; junction bases not matched to a gene: 5. The CDR3 DNA reads as TGTGCCAGCAGTCTCAGACAGGGTGAGACCCAGTACTTC. Translating gives CASSLRQGETQYF.

The chain carries TRBV27 and TRBJ1-2; 10 positions match TRBD1. The ends lost 5 bases at V and 7 bases at J; junction bases unmatched: 13. The CDR3 contains 16 residues. CDR1 and CDR2 from the germline V gene are MNHEY and SMNVEV (reference sequence). The CDR3 reads CASSAWGQGSSRGYTF. The CDR3 DNA reads as TGTGCCAGCAGTGCATGGGGACAGGGGTCTTCGCGTGGCTACACCTTC.

V usage is TRBV27 and J usage is TRBJ2-2; 8 nucleotides match TRBD1. The CDR3 has 13 amino acids. Looked up from germline, CDR1 is MNHEY and CDR2 is SMNVEV (reference sequence). Trimming at V came to 6 bases and at J to 6 bases, leaving 3 bases not matched to a gene. Here the CDR3 DNA reads TGTGCCAGCAGGACAGGGGTGGCCGGGGAGCTGTTTTTT. It yields the protein CASRTGVAGELFF.

The chain uses TRBV6-5 and TRBJ2-7; D possibly matches TRBD1 or TRBD2 (5 bases each). V lost 6 bases, J lost 3 bases, and 6 bases lay in between. The length of the CDR3 is 11 residues. Germline-derived CDR1 and CDR2 are MNHEY and SVGAGI. CDR3 sequence: CASRRGYEQYF. The DNA of the CDR3 is TGTGCCAGCAGGAGGGGCTACGAGCAGTACTTC.

This clone appeared once. The rearrangement joins TRBV4-1 to TRBJ2-1; 11 nucleotides match TRBD2. Germline loops: CDR1 MGHRA, CDR2 YSYEKL. The V and J ends lost 4 bases and 4 bases, in that order; junction bases with no gene match: 6. There are 16 residues in the CDR3. Here the CDR3 reads CASSLSGTSGYNEQFF. In DNA form, the CDR3 reads TGCGCCAGCAGCCTGTCCGGGACTAGCGGTTACAATGAGCAGTTCTTC.

The rearrangement joins TRBV7-9 to TRBJ2-7; 10 bases align to TRBD1. Germline V lookup: CDR1 SEHNR, CDR2 FQNEAQ (reference sequence). V lost 4 bases and J lost 6; bases outside the gene matches: 9. The CDR3 runs 15 residues. In nucleotides, the CDR3 is TGTGCCAGCAGCTCTGAGGGACAGGGGCTTACCGAGCAGTACTTC. It translates to CASSSEGQGLTEQYF.